The clone carrying this T cell receptor beta chain was observed a few times. The antigen is not known. The germline V and J ends were trimmed by 0 bases and 5 bases, with 16 bases remaining between them. The CDR3 is 16 amino acids. Germline V gives CDR1 DFQATT, CDR2 SNEGSKA (reference sequence). UMIs and sample barcodes were carried by the TCR alpha and TCR beta cDNA libraries that 5'RACE produced using constant-segment primers. TCRdb ran MiXCR on the 5' RACE reads and lists one entry per CDR3 protein. The sample contains about 350,000 distinct CDR3 sequences, about an eighth of which appear only once. This sample is drawn from a study of T-cell memory formation after mild COVID-19. Study-wide background: TCR clusters largely stayed donor specific.

Study-wide points: Second-wave clones reaching peak frequency on day 37 lacked confirmed SARS-CoV-2 specificity.

The chain is built from TRBV20-1 and TRBJ2-2, with D possibly being TRBD1 or TRBD2 (6 bases each). The source of this sequence is a man aged 18 to 30 who had mild COVID-19 (a few samples of this study predate the infection). Cell type and time point are not known. The source material was PBMCs or a T cell subset sorted from them (not recorded which). CDR3 nucleotides: TGCAGTGCTAGAGATTACGGGGGCGCGATGACCGGGGAGCTGTTTTTT. Translated, it gives CSARDYGGAMTGELFF.